The rows below give T cell receptor beta chains drawn from one sample of a study of response to subunit inactivated influenza vaccine. A single record per CDR3 protein comes from TCRdb applying MiXCR to the RT-PCR reads. The sample lists under 800,000 distinct CDR3 sequences, approximately 15% occurring once. The material sequenced was PBMCs from blood, taken around 14 days before vaccination. The receptors shown here come from a man in his fifties who received an inactivated influenza vaccine. The CDR3 runs from the conserved cysteine through the conserved F or W. A D gene is named only where the DNA matches it firmly. Not every row has a clone size; where given, it reads once, few, many or a size class.

V	D	size	J	CDR3	DNA
TRBV21-1	-	few	TRBJ2-1	CASSNRDRHNEQFF	TGTGCCAGCAGCAACCGGGACAGGCACAATGAGCAGTTCTTC
TRBV4-2	-	-	TRBJ1-5	CASSQGSNWENQPQHF	TGTGCCAGCAGCCAAGGAAGTAACTGGGAAAATCAGCCCCAGCATTTT
TRBV7-9	TRBD2	-	TRBJ2-7	CASSLSGRGNEQYF	TGTGCCAGCAGCCTCTCCGGGAGGGGGAACGAGCAGTACTTC
TRBV12-3/TRBV12-4	TRBD1	few	TRBJ2-4	CASTQGVGAKNIQYF	TGTGCCAGCACCCAGGGGGTGGGAGCCAAAAACATTCAGTACTTC
TRBV11-2	TRBD2	many	TRBJ2-5	CASSGKAGGPETQYF	TGTGCCAGCAGCGGAAAGGCGGGAGGGCCTGAGACCCAGTACTTC
TRBV7-2	-	-	TRBJ2-2	CASRRAWNKAGELFF	TGTGCCAGCAGGCGGGCATGGAATAAGGCCGGGGAGCTGTTTTTT
TRBV12-3/TRBV12-4	-	few	TRBJ2-3	CASSLRLAAQYF	TGTGCCAGCAGTTTACGGCTAGCAGCGCAGTATTTT
TRBV7-3	TRBD2	few	TRBJ2-7	CASSSSGSGEQYF	TGTGCCAGCAGCTCTAGCGGGAGCGGCGAGCAGTACTTC
TRBV28	-	-	TRBJ1-1	CASTAGGLDTEAFF	TGTGCCAGCACCGCCGGGGGTTTGGACACTGAAGCTTTCTTT
TRBV27	-	few	TRBJ2-3	CASSLVGLLTDTQYF	TGTGCCAGCAGTTTAGTAGGACTGCTCACAGATACGCAGTATTTT
TRBV25-1	-	few	TRBJ2-7	CASSEFDGFSYEQYF	TGTGCCAGCAGTGAATTCGACGGCTTCTCCTACGAGCAGTACTTC
TRBV11-3	-	-	TRBJ2-5	CASSLGLGSFSGETQYF	TGTGCCAGCAGCTTAGGACTAGGGAGCTTTTCAGGAGAGACCCAGTACTTC
TRBV5-5	-	few	TRBJ2-7	CASSHPPYEQYF	TGTGCCAGCAGTCACCCACCCTACGAGCAGTACTTC
TRBV7-9	-	many	TRBJ2-7	CASSLGVVDSEYEQYF	TGTGCCAGCAGCTTGGGTGTGGTGGACAGCGAGTACGAGCAGTACTTC
TRBV11-1	-	-	TRBJ1-2	CASSLGWSAGGGDYGYTF	TGTGCCAGCAGCTTAGGCTGGTCTGCGGGGGGCGGCGACTATGGCTACACCTTC
TRBV10-3	-	-	TRBJ2-7	CAISDVGAVREQYF	TGTGCCATCAGTGACGTCGGGGCAGTCCGCGAGCAGTACTTC
TRBV12-3/TRBV12-4	-	-	TRBJ2-3	CASSFVNTDTQYF	TGTGCCAGCAGTTTTGTCAACACAGATACGCAGTATTTT
TRBV6-2/TRBV6-3	-	few	TRBJ1-5	CASRAGPYSNQPQHF	TGTGCCAGCAGGGCGGGTCCTTATAGCAATCAGCCCCAGCATTTT
TRBV4-1	-	few	TRBJ2-1	CASSRQRGGFSYNEQFF	TGCGCCAGCAGCCGCCAGAGGGGGGGATTCTCCTACAATGAGCAGTTCTTC
TRBV7-9	-	many	TRBJ1-1	CASSMAGGVTEAFF	TGTGCCAGCAGCATGGCGGGGGGCGTCACTGAAGCTTTCTTT
TRBV3-1	TRBD1	few	TRBJ2-7	CASSHWTGGLNEQYF	TGTGCCAGCAGCCACTGGACAGGGGGTCTCAACGAGCAGTACTTC
TRBV21-1	-	many	TRBJ2-3	CASSKQKGLAGDTDTQYF	TGTGCCAGCAGCAAACAGAAGGGACTAGCGGGAGACACAGATACGCAGTATTTT
TRBV20-1	-	few	TRBJ2-7	CSALDDHRVQDEQYF	TGCAGTGCTTTAGACGACCACAGGGTTCAGGACGAGCAGTACTTC
TRBV27	-	few	TRBJ2-7	CASSINWLGEQYF	TGTGCCAGCAGTATCAATTGGCTGGGGGAGCAGTACTTC